This T cell receptor beta chain derives from a study of T cell responses to AZD1222 COVID-19 vaccine. General study findings and limits: Females outnumbered males among donors, who were mostly white British; clonal diversity was possibly underestimated.

As for this clone: Antigen specificity is unknown.

Clones were read by immunoSEQ multiplex PCR, and TCRdb kept only the in-frame ones, dropping some. The table has 100,000 to 150,000 clones, around nine tenths seen once; the top ten hold just over 7%. Germline CDR1 reads LNHNV; CDR2 reads YYDKDF (reference sequence). The CDR3 covers 15 residues. V was clipped by 6 bases and J by 8 bases; unmatched bases: 12. The source material was peripheral blood, sampled on day 0 of AZD1222 vaccination. The receptor comes from an adult in good health. This chain uses TRBV15 with TRBJ2-1; 8 bases map to TRBD2. CDR3 sequence: CATSSDGRVWDEQFF. CDR3 sequence (DNA): TGTGCCACCAGTTCGGACGGGAGGGTTTGGGATGAGCAGTTCTTC.